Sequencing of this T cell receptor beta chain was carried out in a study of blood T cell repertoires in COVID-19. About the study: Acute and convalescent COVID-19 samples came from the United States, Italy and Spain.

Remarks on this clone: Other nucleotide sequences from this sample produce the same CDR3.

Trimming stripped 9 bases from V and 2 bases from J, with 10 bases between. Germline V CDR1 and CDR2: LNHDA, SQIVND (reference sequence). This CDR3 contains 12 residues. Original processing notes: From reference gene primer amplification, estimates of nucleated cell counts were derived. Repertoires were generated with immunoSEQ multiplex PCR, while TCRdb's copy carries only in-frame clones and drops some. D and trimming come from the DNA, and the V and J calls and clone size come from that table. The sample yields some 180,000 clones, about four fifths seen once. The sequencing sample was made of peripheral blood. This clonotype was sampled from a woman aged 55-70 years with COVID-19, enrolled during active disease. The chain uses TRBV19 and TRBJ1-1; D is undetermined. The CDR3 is CASRTGNTEAFF. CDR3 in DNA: TGTGCCAGCAGGACGGGAAACACTGAAGCTTTCTTT.